This T cell receptor (beta chain) appears in the sequencing data of a study of blood T cell repertoires in COVID-19. Study as a whole: From T cells, B-cell-depleted T cells, or PBMCs came the material, which was cDNA or gDNA.

The CDR3 runs 13 residues. Trimming cost V 4 bases and J 5 bases, with 9 bases left between them. Germline loops: CDR1 GTSNPN, CDR2 SVGIG (reference sequence). The repertoire was sequenced with immunoSEQ multiplex PCR; TCRdb's copy has only in-frame clones and lacks some. Of about 41,000 clones detected, about 90% appear once; the ten largest clones hold around 4.5%. The sample was peripheral blood. This receptor was obtained from a man in his 60s with acute or convalescent COVID-19. The chain employs TRBV30 and TRBJ1-6; possible D gene TRBD1, 6 bases. The CDR3 protein is CAWTGGDNSPLHF. The DNA for the CDR3 is TGTGCCTGGACGGGGGGCGATAATTCACCCCTCCACTTT.